The 5 T cell receptor beta chains in this list originate from one sample, sequenced in a study of radiation and T cells in renal cell carcinoma. The sample's treatment: treatment-naive control, cytoreductive nephrectomy. Libraries were prepared by immunoSEQ multiplex PCR; TCRdb keeps only in-frame clonotypes and omits some of them. The sample shows some 14,000 clones, roughly three fifths of them seen only once. Sequences were derived from tumor tissue, sampled from a patient whose treatment was nephrectomy without radiotherapy. The source of these receptors is a man aged 50-60 years with renal cell carcinoma.

This chain joins TRBV15 and TRBJ2-2; 7 positions match TRBD1. CDR3 size: 18 residues. The V segment lost 0 bases and the J segment 5 bases; nucleotides outside the gene matches: 12. Germline V gives CDR1 LNHNV, CDR2 YYDKDF (reference sequence). This CDR3 is CATSRDLRQGRGTGELFF. The CDR3 DNA sequence: TGTGCCACCAGCAGAGATTTAAGACAGGGTCGAGGGACCGGGGAGCTGTTTTTT.

The chain joins TRBV25-1 to TRBJ1-2, with TRBD1 matching over 11 bases. This CDR3 is built from 14 residues. Germline V gene data show CDR1 as MGHDK and CDR2 as SYGVNS. V dropped 8 bases and J dropped 5; count of bases not matched to a gene: 7. CDR3 coding DNA: TGTGCCAGCGAATCCGGGACAGGGGGATATGGCTACACCTTC. Translating gives CASESGTGGYGYTF.

The chain employs TRBV19 and TRBJ2-2, with no clear D. The V end lost 3 bases, the J end lost 3 bases, and 11 bases lay between the germline ends. The CDR3 has 15 residues. The germline gives CDR1 LNHDA, CDR2 SQIVND (reference sequence). In nucleotides, the CDR3 is TGTGCCAGTAGTATTAAAGGCAGCCACACCGGGGAGCTGTTTTTT. Its protein is CASSIKGSHTGELFF.

The rearrangement joins TRBV7-2 to TRBJ1-6; 8 positions match TRBD1. CDR3 length: 14 amino acids. Germline-derived CDR1 and CDR2 are SGHTA and FQGNSA. Trimming cost V 5 bases and J 10 bases; bases outside gene matches: 7. The CDR3 spells CASSVTGGSSPLHF. DNA for the CDR3: TGTGCCAGCAGCGTAACAGGGGGGAGCTCACCCCTCCACTTT. Combining the CDR3 with reference TRBV7-2 and TRBJ1-6 gives the whole variable domain GAGVSQSPSNKVTEKGKDVELRCDPISGHTALYWYRQSLGQGLEFLIYFQGNSAPDKSGLPSDRFSAERTGGSVSTLTIQRTQQEDSAVYLCASSVTGGSSPLHFGNGTRLTVT.

Only a few counts were recorded for this clone. The chain couples TRBV7-3 to TRBJ2-7; D remains ambiguous. This CDR3 contains 13 residues. Trimming stripped 5 bases from V and 7 bases from J, with 15 bases between. Germline values: CDR1 SGHTA, CDR2 FQGTGA. CDR3 DNA: TGTGCCAGCAGCCTCGGACGGACCAAGGAGCAGTACTTC. Its translation: CASSLGRTKEQYF.